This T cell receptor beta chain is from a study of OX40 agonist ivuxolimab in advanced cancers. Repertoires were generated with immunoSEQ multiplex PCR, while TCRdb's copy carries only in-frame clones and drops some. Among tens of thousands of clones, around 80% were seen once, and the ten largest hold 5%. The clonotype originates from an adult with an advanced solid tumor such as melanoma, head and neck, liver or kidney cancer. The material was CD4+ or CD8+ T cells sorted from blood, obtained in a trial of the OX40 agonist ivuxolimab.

The CDR3 protein is CSSSSLAGVDTQYF. CDR3 sequence (DNA): TGCAGCTCCAGTTCACTAGCGGGAGTAGATACGCAGTATTTT. The rearrangement links TRBV29-1 to TRBJ2-3; 11 bases line up with TRBD2. Germline values: CDR1 SQVTM, CDR2 ANQGSEA. The CDR3 length is 14 residues. Trimming removed 8 bases from V and 5 bases from J; junction bases left unmatched: 9.